Included here is one T cell receptor (beta chain) sequence, with context. The clone's antigen remains unknown. Qualities for individual bases were not recorded, and no much larger clone is one base off. The library was obtained by 5' RACE. Sequenced on an Illumina HiSeq 2500. The second PCR ran for about 6 to 12 cycles and used a J-beta primer mix along with a sample-barcoded 5' primer. Each TCR beta cDNA molecule received a unique molecular identifier from a template-switch 5' adaptor carrying 12 random nucleotides. Each sample yielded at least 3 million CDR3-containing paired-end reads. The Mint cDNA synthesis kit, primed by a TRBC-specific oligonucleotide, was used to synthesize first-strand cDNA from all RNA. Following uracil-DNA glycosylase treatment, all cDNA underwent a first 18-cycle PCR with the universal primers M1SS and BC2_uni_R. As for the original processing: For normalization, 1 million high-quality reads, each with a distinct molecular identifier, were randomly selected from each sample. Reads sharing molecular identifiers were discarded rather than binned into consensus sequences. MiTCR, run with a Q25 quality threshold and the strictest error-elimination algorithm, handled CDR3 identification, clonotype clustering and error correction. A nonparametric unseen species model with Euler transformation was used to estimate lower-bound total TCR beta diversity. TCRdb trimmed the raw reads at Q25, called clones with MiXCR and kept productive beta chains. CDR3 protein sequences are deduplicated, and each keeps its most common genes and DNA. Clone size and V and J calls follow TCRdb, not the original study. The sample data list roughly 800,000 distinct CDR3 sequences, and roughly 60% of these were observed just once. The top ten clones comprise 22% of the sample.

This sample was included in a study of blood T cells in healthy people across ages (dated by TCRdb to the mid-2010s). With regard to the full study: In model experiments, template switching captured roughly one uniquely barcoded TCR beta cDNA molecule for every two T cells. Age-related changes in TCR beta repertoire diversity were measured in the study by deep sequencing normalized with unique cDNA molecular identifiers. The donors were divided into four age groups: young (average around 17 years), middle-aged (approximately 39), aged (roughly 66) and long-lived (nearly 85). Donors of different ages were randomly distributed across sequencing lanes to avoid experimental bias. Two additional independent replicas of 1 million unique cDNA reads from the same blood draw were analyzed for two donors (one aged 18 to 30 and one aged 80 or older). Overall results and qualifications from the work: Conclusive comparison of naive and antigen-experienced compartments was prevented by the profiling of bulk unsorted PBMCs. Observed TCR beta diversity correlated strongly with the percentage of naive T cells measured by flow cytometry. Compared with the aged group, the long-lived group had more naive CD4+ T cells, fewer expanded clones and increased TCR diversity, suggesting age selection. As age increased, observed TCR beta diversity per million T cells dropped in a roughly linear way, and a significant reduction was already evident by age about 36. The CMV infection status of donors was not known, potentially confounding age-related changes in expanded clonotypes. Estimates of total diversity from one million sequenced T cells were regarded as lower bounds and underestimates.

A distance of 12 bases separates the germline ends of V and J, which lose 5 bases and 1 base respectively. CDR1 and CDR2 were assigned from the germline V gene as MNHNS and SASEGT. The CDR3 contains 15 residues, cysteine and phenylalanine counted. Only the CDR3 DNA stays, 45 bases, in frame from base 1. Donors were roughly 40 systemically healthy Caucasian individuals from Russia aged roughly 6 to 100 years. Ten milliliters of peripheral blood were collected from each donor into EDTA-treated Vacutainer tubes. Ficoll-Paque density-gradient centrifugation was used to isolate PBMCs, with at least 6.5 million per sample. Total RNA, at least 6 micrograms per sample, was extracted from PBMCs with Trizol reagent. The percentages of naive CD45RAhigh/CD27high T cells were determined by flow cytometry on a PBMC aliquot from every donor.

This sequence originates from a man aged 30-40 years in good health. Recombination linked TRBV6-1 to TRBJ2-1; no D gene is confidently identified. The sequenced sample consisted of blood. The CDR3 amino acid sequence is: CASSSQTYSYNEQFF. The DNA is as follows: TGTGCCAGCAGTTCCCAGACCTATTCCTACAATGAGCAGTTCTTC.